This TCR beta chain was retrieved from a study of post-analysis software for immune sequencing data. Study-wide results and limits: TRBV5-6, TRBV5-1 and TRBV20-1 belonged to a set of roughly 5 TRBV segments that were more frequent in patients than controls. When the samples were clustered directly with F measure, those that had been prepared in the same batch showed strong co-clustering.

Of note for this clonotype: What it binds is unknown. The germline gene is not matched at one end of the junction; a read error may be the cause.

Germline V gene data show CDR1 as MGHRA and CDR2 as YSYEKL. The CDR3 totals 16 residues. cDNA libraries of TCR beta carried unique molecular identifiers. TCRdb re-called the PCR reads through MiXCR, storing one row per CDR3 protein. The table lists 750,000 to 950,000 distinct CDR3 sequences, 46% of them singletons, with 4.9% in the top ten. The source is a girl aged 5 to 17 with multiple sclerosis. The V call is TRBV4-1, the J call TRBJ1-4; 8 bases line up with TRBD1. The source material was blood. CDR3 DNA: TGCGCCAGCAGCCAAGAGGACAGGGCCTTTAATGAAAAACGGTTTTTT. Translated: CASSQEDRAFNEKRFF.